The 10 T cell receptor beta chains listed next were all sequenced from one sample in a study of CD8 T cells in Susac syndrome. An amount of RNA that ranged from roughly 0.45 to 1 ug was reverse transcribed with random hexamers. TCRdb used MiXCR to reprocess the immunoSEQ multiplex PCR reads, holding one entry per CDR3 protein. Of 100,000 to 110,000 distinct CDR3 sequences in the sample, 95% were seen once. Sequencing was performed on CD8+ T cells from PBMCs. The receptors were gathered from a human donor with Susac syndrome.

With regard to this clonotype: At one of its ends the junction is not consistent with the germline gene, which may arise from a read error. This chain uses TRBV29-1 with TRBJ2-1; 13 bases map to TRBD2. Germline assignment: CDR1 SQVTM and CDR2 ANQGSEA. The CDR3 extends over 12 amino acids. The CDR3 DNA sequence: TGCAGCGTTGGGGGGACTAGCGGGGTACCGGTCTTC. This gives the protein CSVGGTSGVPVF.

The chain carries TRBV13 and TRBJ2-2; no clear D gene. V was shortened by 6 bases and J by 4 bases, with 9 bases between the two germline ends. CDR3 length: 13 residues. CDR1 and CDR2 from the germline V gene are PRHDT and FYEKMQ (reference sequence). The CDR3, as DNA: TGTGCCAGCAGTTCCCCGGGCACCGGGGAGCTGTTTTTT. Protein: CASSSPGTGELFF.

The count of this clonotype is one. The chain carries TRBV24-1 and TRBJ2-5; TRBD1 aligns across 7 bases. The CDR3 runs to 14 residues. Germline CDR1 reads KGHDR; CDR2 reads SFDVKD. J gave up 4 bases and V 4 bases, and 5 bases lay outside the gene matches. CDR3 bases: TGTGCCACCAGTGACCCTGACAGGGTAGAGACCCAGTACTTC. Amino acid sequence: CATSDPDRVETQYF.

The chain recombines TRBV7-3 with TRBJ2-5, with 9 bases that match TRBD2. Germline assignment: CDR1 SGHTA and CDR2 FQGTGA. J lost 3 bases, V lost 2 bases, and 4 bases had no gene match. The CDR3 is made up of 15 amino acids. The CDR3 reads CASSLWGGGEETQYF. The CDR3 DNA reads TGTGCCAGCAGCTTATGGGGCGGGGGGGAAGAGACCCAGTACTTC.

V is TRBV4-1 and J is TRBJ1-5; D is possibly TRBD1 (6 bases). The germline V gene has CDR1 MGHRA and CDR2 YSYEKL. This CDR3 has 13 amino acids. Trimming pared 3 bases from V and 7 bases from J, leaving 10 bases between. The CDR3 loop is CASSQSGQQPQHF. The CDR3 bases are TGCGCCAGCAGCCAGTCAGGACAGCAGCCCCAGCATTTT.

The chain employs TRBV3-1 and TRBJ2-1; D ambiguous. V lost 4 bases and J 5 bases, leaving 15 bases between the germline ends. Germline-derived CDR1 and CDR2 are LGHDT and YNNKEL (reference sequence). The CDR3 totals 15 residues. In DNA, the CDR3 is TGTGCCAGCAGCCTTACGGAGCGTCTGAACAATGAGCAGTTCTTC. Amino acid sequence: CASSLTERLNNEQFF.

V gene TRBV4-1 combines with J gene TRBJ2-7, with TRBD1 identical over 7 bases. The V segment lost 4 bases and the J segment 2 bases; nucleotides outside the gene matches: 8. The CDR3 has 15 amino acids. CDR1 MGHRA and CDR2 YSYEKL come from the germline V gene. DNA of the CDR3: TGCGCCAGCAGCCGCTCACAGGGGACCCCCTACGAGCAGTACTTC. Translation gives CASSRSQGTPYEQYF.

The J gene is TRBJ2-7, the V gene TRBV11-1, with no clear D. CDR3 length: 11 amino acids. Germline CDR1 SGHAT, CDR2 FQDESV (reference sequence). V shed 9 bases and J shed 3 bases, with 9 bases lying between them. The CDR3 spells CARGPCYEQYF. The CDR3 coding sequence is TGTGCCAGGGGCCCATGCTACGAGCAGTACTTC.

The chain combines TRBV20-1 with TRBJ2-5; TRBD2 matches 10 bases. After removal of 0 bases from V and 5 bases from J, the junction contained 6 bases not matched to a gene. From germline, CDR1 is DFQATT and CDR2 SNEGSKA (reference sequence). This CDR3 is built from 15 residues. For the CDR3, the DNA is TGCAGTGCTAGAGAACTAGCGGGGCCGGCGGAGACCCAGTACTTC. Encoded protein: CSARELAGPAETQYF.

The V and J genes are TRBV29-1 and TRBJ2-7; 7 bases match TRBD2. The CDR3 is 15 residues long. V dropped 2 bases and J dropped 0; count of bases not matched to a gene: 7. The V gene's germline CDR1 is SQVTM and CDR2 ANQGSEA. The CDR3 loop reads CSVELAEVPSYEQYF. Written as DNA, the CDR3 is TGCAGCGTTGAACTAGCGGAGGTTCCCTCCTACGAGCAGTACTTC.